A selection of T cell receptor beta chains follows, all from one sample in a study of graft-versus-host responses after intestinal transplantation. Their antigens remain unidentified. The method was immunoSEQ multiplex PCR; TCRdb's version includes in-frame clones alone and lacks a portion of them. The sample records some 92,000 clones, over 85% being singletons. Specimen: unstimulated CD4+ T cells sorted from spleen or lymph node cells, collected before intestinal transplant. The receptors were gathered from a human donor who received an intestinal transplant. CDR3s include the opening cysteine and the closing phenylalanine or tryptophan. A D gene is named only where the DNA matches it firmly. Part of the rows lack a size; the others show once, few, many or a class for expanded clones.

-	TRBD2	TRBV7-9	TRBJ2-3	TGTGCCAGCAGCTTAGCGCGCCTAGCGGTAAGCACAGATACGCAGTATTTT	CASSLARLAVSTDTQYF
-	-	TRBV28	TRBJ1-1	TGTGCCAGCAGTTTGTTGCGGACTGAAGCTTTCTTT	CASSLLRTEAFF
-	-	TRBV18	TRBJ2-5	TGTGCCAGCTCACCGGAGCGGAGAGAGACCCAGTACTTC	CASSPERRETQYF
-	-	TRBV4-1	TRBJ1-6	TGCGCCAGCAGCCAAGACCAGTCCAGGGGTCTAAAGGCACCCCTCCACTTT	CASSQDQSRGLKAPLHF
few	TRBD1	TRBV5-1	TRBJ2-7	TGCGCCAGCGCTCGCACACAGGGGTCGAGCTACGAGCAGTACTTC	CASARTQGSSYEQYF
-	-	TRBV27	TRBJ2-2	TGTGCCAGCAGTTCTCGGAACACCGGGGAGCTGTTTTTT	CASSSRNTGELFF
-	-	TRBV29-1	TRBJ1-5	TGCAGCGTTGTGCTCGGGACGGCTAATCAGCCCCAGCATTTT	CSVVLGTANQPQHF
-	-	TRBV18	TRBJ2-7	TGTGCCAGCTCACCACAGGGTTACCCCCGCTCCTACGAGCAGTACTTC	CASSPQGYPRSYEQYF
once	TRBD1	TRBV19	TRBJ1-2	TGTGCCAGTAGTATAGGGGACAGGGGCTACACCTTC	CASSIGDRGYTF
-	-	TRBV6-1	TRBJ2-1	TGTGCCAGCAGTGAAGCTGGGGGGGCCGGCTATGAGCATTTCTTC	CASSEAGGAGYEHFF
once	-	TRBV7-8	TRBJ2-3	TGTGCCAGCAGCTTAGCGGGTAACGGGCCTACAGATACGCAGTATTTT	CASSLAGNGPTDTQYF
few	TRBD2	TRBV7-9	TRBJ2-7	TGTGCCAGCAGTCCCCTAGCGGGGATATCCTACGAGCAGTACTTC	CASSPLAGISYEQYF
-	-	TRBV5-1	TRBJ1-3	TGCGCCAGCAGCTTGTCCGGAAACACCATATATTTT	CASSLSGNTIYF
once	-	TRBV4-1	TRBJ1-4	TGCGCCAGCAGCCAAGTAAGGACTTGGGGTATTGAAAAACTGTTTTTT	CASSQVRTWGIEKLFF
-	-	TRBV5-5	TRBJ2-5	TGTGCCAGCAGCGGAAACAGGCTCCGGGAGACCCAGTACTTC	CASSGNRLRETQYF
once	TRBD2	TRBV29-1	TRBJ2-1	TGCAGCGTTGAGACTCCTAGCGGCAACTACAATGAGCAGTTCTTC	CSVETPSGNYNEQFF
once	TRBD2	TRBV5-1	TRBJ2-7	TGCGCCAGCACCCCCGGACTAGCGGGAGAGTTGACCTACGAGCAGTACTTC	CASTPGLAGELTYEQYF
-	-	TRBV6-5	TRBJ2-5	TGTGCCAGCAGTGGGGACCCTAGGGAGCAAGAGACCCAGTACTTC	CASSGDPREQETQYF
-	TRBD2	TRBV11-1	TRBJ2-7	TGTGCCAGCAGCTTATCAGGAGGGACTAGCGGGAGCGCCGTCTTC	CASSLSGGTSGSAVF
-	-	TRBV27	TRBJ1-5	TGTGCCAGCAGTTTTAGGGCAGGGAATCAGCCCCAGCATTTT	CASSFRAGNQPQHF
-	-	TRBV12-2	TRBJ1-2	TGTGCAAGTCGCTTAGTTGACAACTATGGCTACACCTTC	CASRLVDNYGYTF
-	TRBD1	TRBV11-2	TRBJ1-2	TGTGCCAGCACCCCAGCGCGACAGGGGAGGAACTATGGCTACACCTTC	CASTPARQGRNYGYTF
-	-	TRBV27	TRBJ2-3	TGTGCCAGCAAATTGGGGAGCACAGATACGCAGTATTTT	CASKLGSTDTQYF
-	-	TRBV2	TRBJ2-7	TGTGCCAGCAGTGTAGAGGGATTCCCCTCCTACGAGCAGTACTTC	CASSVEGFPSYEQYF
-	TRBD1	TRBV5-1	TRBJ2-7	TGCGCCAGCAGCGCACCGGGACAGGTCTACGAGCAGTACTTC	CASSAPGQVYEQYF
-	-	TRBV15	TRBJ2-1	TGTGCCACCAGCAGAGAAGGGGGGACCAATGAGCAGTTCTTC	CATSREGGTNEQFF
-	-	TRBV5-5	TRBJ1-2	TGTGCCAGCAGCTTGGTTCATGTGGGGCTATATGGCTACACCTTC	CASSLVHVGLYGYTF
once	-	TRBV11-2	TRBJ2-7	TGTGCCAGCGGGGTTGAGGGGAGGTACGAGCAGTACTTC	CASGVEGRYEQYF
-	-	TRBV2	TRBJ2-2	TGTGCCAGCAGAGGACTTGTATGGACCGGGGAGCTGTTTTTT	CASRGLVWTGELFF
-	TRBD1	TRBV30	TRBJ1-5	TGTGCCTTATCCTCCGGGACAGTGGGGCAGCCCCAGCATTTT	CALSSGTVGQPQHF
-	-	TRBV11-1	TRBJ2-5	TGTGCCAGCAGCCCGCGTAGGGAGGCAGCTGAGACCCAGTACTTC	CASSPRREAAETQYF
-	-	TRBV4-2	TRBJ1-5	TGTGCCAGCAGCCAAGGAGGTCTTAAGGGGCGCCCTTTCAATCAGCCCCAGCATTTT	CASSQGGLKGRPFNQPQHF
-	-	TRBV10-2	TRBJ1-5	TGCGCCAGCAGTGACCCTAACTTGGGGGGGAATCAGCCCCAGCATTTT	CASSDPNLGGNQPQHF
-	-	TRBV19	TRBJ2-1	TGTGCCACCAAAGTCCGGGCCGGCAATGAGCAGTTCTTC	CATKVRAGNEQFF
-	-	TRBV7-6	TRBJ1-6	TGTGCCAGCAGGCCGACACGAAATTCACCCCTCCACTTT	CASRPTRNSPLHF
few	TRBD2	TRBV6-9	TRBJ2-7	TGTGCCACCCGGGTAGCGGGGGGTTACGAGCAGTACTTC	CATRVAGGYEQYF
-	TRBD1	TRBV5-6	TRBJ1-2	TGTGCCAGCAGCCCTCCGCGGACAGGAAGCTATGGCTACACCTTC	CASSPPRTGSYGYTF
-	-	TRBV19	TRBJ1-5	TGTGCCAGTAGTATTAGGGGTGAGGGGAGCAATCAGCCCCAGCATTTT	CASSIRGEGSNQPQHF
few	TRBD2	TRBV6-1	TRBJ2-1	TGTGCCAGCGGTGGCGCCCGACTAGCGGGATGGAATGAGCAGTTCTTC	CASGGARLAGWNEQFF
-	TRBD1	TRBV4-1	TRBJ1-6	TGCGCCAGCAGCCAAGATACAGGGGGCTATAATTCACCCCTCCACTTT	CASSQDTGGYNSPLHF
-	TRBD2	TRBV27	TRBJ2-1	TGTGCCAGCAGTTCGGGGACTAGCGGGAGAGCGGATGAGCAGTTCTTC	CASSSGTSGRADEQFF
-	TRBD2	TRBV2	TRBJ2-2	TGTGCCAGCAGTGAAGGGAGACTAGCGGGCTACACCGGGGAGCTGTTTTTT	CASSEGRLAGYTGELFF
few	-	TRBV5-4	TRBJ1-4	TGTGCCAGCAGCCCAACAGTGTCTAATGAAAAACTGTTTTTT	CASSPTVSNEKLFF
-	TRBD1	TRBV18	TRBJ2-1	TGTGCCAGCTTAACGGACAGGTCCAATGAGCAGTTCTTC	CASLTDRSNEQFF
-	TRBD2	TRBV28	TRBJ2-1	TGTGCCAGCAGTCAAAGATCCACACCGGGACTAGCGGGAGGAAGCTCCTACAATGAGCAGTTCTTC	CASSQRSTPGLAGGSSYNEQFF
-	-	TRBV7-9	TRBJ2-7	TGTGCCAGCAGCTTATGGGCCTACGAGCAGTACTTC	CASSLWAYEQYF
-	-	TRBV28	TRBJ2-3	TGTGCCAGCAGTCCCATACCACGTTCGCAGTATTTT	CASSPIPRSQYF
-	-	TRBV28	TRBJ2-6	TGTGCCAGCAGTCCTCGAGGCAGGGGGGCGACTGGGGCCAACGTCCTGACTTTC	CASSPRGRGATGANVLTF
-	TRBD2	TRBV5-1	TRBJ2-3	TGCGCCAGCAGCTCCAAATTAGCGGGAGGGACCACAGATACGCAGTATTTT	CASSSKLAGGTTDTQYF
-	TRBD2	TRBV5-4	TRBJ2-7	TGTGCCAGCAGCTTGGTACGCCTAGCGGGAGGCGCCTACGAGCAGTACTTC	CASSLVRLAGGAYEQYF